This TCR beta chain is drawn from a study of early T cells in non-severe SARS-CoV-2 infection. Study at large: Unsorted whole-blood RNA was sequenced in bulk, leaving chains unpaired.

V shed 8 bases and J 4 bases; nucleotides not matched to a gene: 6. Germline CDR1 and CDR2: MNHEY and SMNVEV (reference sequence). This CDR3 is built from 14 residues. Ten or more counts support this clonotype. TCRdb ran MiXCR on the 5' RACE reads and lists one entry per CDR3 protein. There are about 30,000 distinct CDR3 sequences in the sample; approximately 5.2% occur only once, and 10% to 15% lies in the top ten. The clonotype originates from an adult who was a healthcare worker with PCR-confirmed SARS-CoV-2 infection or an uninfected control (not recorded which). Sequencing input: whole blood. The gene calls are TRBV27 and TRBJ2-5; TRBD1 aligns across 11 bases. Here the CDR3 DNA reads TGTGCCAGCGGCCGGGACAGGGGGAGAGAGACCCAGTACTTC. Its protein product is CASGRDRGRETQYF.